This T cell receptor (beta chain) was captured in a study of T cell responses to AZD1222 COVID-19 vaccine. Study summary: Second-dose schedules of about 4 or about 12 weeks were combined.

The table came from immunoSEQ multiplex PCR; TCRdb's copy has only in-frame clones and leaves some out. The table includes fewer than 150,000 clones, about 85% detected once. In the case of this clone: What it binds is not known.

CDR3 length equals 14 residues. Trimming removed 0 bases at V and 5 bases at J, with 8 bases between. Study-level results: Donors were chiefly white British, with a greater number of females, and clonal diversity was perhaps underestimated.

The input for sequencing was peripheral blood, taken on day 0 of AZD1222 vaccination. The J gene is TRBJ2-2, the V gene TRBV5-3; D is undetermined. TRBV5-3 is an open reading frame, and its role is uncertain. This sequence originates from an adult in good health. Here the CDR3 reads CARSLVVSTGELFF. CDR3 DNA sequence: TGTGCCAGAAGCTTGGTAGTTAGTACCGGGGAGCTGTTTTTT.